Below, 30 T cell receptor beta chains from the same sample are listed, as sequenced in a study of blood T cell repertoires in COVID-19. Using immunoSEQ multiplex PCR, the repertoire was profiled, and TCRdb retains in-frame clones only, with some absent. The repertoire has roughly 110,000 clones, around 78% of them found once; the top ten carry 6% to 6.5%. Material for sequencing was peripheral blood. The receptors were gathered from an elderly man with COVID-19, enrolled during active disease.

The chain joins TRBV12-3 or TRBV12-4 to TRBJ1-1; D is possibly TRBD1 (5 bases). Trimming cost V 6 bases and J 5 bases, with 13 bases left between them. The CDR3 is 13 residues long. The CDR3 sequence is CASSLGRRTEAFF. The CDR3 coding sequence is TGTGCCAGCAGCCTGGGGCGGCGGACTGAAGCTTTCTTT.

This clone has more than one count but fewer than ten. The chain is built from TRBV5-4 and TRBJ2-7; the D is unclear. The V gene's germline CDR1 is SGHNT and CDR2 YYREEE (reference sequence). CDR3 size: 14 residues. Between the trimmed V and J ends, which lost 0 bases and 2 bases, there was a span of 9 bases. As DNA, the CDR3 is TGTGCCAGCAGCTTGGATCCAGGCGCCTACGAGCAGTACTTC. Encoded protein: CASSLDPGAYEQYF.

The CDR3 sequence is CASTPAMGGASETQYF. The CDR3 DNA is TGTGCCAGCACCCCAGCCATGGGGGGAGCATCGGAGACCCAGTACTTC. The chain joins TRBV7-9 to TRBJ2-5; tentative D call: TRBD2 (6 bases). This CDR3 has 16 amino acids. V dropped 7 bases and J dropped 5 bases, with 23 bases sitting between them. Germline assignment: CDR1 SEHNR and CDR2 FQNEAQ (reference sequence).

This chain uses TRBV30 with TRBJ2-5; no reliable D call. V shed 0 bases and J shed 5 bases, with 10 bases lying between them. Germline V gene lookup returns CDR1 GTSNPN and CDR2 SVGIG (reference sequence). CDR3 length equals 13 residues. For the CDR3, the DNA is TGTGCCTGGAGTGTACAGAATGTGGAGACCCAGTACTTC. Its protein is CAWSVQNVETQYF.

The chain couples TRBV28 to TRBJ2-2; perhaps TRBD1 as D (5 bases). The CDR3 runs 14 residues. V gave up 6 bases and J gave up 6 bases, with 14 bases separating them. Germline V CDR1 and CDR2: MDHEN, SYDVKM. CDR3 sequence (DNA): TGTGCCAGCAGGATCACAGGTTACGCCGGGGAGCTGTTTTTT. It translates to CASRITGYAGELFF.

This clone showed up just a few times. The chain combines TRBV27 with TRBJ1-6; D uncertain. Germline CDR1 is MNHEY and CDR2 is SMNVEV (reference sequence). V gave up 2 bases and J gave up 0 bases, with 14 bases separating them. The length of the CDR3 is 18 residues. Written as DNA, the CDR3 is TGTGCCAGCAGTTTAGGCAGCGCAGTGAGCTCCTATAATTCACCCCTCCACTTT. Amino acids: CASSLGSAVSSYNSPLHF.

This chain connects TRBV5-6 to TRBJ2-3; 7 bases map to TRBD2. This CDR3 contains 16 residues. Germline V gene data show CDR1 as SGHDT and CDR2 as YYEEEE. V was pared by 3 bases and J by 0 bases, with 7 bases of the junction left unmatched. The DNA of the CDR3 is TGTGCCAGCAGCTGGGGGACTATCATAAGCACAGATACGCAGTATTTT. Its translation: CASSWGTIISTDTQYF.

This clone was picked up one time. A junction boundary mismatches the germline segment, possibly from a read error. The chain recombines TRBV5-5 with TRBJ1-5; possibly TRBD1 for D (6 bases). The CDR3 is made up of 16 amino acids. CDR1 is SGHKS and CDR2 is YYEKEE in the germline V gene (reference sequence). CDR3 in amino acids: CASSLGGGYSNQPQHF. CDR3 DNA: TGTGCCAGCAGTTTGGGAGGGGGTTATAGCAATCAGCCCCAGCATTTT.

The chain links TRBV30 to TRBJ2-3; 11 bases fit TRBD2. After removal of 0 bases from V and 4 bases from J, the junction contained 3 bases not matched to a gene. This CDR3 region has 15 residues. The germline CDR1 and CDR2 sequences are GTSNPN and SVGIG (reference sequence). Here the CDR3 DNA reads TGTGCCTGGAGTGTGGCACTAGCGGGAGCAGATACGCAGTATTTT. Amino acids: CAWSVALAGADTQYF. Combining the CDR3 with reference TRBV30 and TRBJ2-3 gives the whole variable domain SQTIHQWPATLVQPVGSPLSLECTVEGTSNPNLYWYRQAAGRGLQLLFYSVGIGQISSEVPQNLSASRPQDRQFILSSKKLLLSDSGFYLCAWSVALAGADTQYFGPGTRLTVL.

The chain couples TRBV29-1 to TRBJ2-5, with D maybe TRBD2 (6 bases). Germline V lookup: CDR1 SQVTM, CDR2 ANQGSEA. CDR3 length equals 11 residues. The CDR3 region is CSIRGGETQYF. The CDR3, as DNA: TGCAGTATTAGGGGAGGAGAGACCCAGTACTTC.

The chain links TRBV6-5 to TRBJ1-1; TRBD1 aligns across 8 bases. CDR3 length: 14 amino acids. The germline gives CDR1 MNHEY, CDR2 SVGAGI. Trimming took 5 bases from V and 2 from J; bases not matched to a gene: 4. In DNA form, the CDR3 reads TGTGCCAGCAGTAAGGACAGGGAAAACACTGAAGCTTTCTTT. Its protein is CASSKDRENTEAFF.

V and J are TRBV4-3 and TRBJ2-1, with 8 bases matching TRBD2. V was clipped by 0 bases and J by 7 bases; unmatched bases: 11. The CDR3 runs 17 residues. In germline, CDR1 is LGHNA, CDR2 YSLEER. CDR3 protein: CASSQELGRAGANEQFF. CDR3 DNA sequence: TGCGCCAGCAGCCAAGAGTTAGGGAGAGCGGGAGCTAATGAGCAGTTCTTC.

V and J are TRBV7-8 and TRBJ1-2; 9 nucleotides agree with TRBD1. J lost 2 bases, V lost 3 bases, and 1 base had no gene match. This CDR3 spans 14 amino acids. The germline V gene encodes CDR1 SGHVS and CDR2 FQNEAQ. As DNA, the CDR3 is TGTGCCAGCAGCTTGGGACAGGGCAACTATGGCTACACCTTC. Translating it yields CASSLGQGNYGYTF.

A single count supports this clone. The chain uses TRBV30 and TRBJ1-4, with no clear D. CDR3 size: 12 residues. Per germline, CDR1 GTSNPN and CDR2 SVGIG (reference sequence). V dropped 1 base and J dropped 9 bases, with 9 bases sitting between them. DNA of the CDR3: TGTGCCTGGAGTGCCCCTGGCCAAAAACTGTTTTTT. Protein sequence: CAWSAPGQKLFF.

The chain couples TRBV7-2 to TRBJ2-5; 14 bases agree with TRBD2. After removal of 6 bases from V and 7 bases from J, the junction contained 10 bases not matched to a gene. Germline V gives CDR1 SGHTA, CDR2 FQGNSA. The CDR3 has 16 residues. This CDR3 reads CASSLGLAGAGGTQYF. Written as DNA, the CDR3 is TGTGCCAGCAGTTTGGGACTAGCGGGAGCCGGGGGGACCCAGTACTTC.

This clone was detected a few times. The chain's CDR3 is CASSYHKEGYGYTF. CDR3 bases: TGTGCCAGTAGCTACCATAAGGAGGGGTATGGCTACACCTTC. This chain links TRBV19 with TRBJ1-2, with D perhaps TRBD1 (5 bases). V lost 6 bases and J 5 bases, leaving 16 bases between the germline ends. CDR3 size: 14 residues. Germline V lookup: CDR1 LNHDA, CDR2 SQIVND (reference sequence).

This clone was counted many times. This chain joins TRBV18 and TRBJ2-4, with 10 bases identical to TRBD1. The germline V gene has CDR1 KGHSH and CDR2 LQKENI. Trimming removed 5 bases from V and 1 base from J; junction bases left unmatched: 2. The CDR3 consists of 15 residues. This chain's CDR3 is CASSTDRGAKNIQYF. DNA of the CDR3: TGTGCCAGCTCAACGGACAGGGGGGCCAAAAACATTCAGTACTTC.

The DNA of the CDR3 is TGTGCCAGCTCACCTATAGCGGGAGGGGGTGTGAATGAGCAGTTCTTC. As protein: CASSPIAGGGVNEQFF. This sequence joins TRBV18 and TRBJ2-1, with 11 bases fitting TRBD2. This CDR3 has 16 residues. Trimming at V came to 3 bases and at J to 7 bases, leaving 8 bases not matched to a gene. Germline CDR1 and CDR2: KGHSH and LQKENI.

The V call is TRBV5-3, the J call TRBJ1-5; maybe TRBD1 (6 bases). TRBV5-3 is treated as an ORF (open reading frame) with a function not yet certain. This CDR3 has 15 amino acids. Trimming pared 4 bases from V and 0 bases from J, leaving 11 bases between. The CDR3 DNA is TGTGCCAGAAGCCGGGGACATTATAGCAATCAGCCCCAGCATTTT. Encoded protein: CARSRGHYSNQPQHF.

CDR3 residues: CSVDGEELTGAWDEQFF. The CDR3 DNA follows: TGCAGCGTTGATGGGGAGGAGTTGACGGGAGCGTGGGATGAGCAGTTCTTC. This chain connects TRBV29-1 to TRBJ2-1, with a tentative D call TRBD2 (6 bases). Trimming took 3 bases from V and 8 from J, leaving 26 bases between them. Germline V gives CDR1 SQVTM, CDR2 ANQGSEA. The length of the CDR3 is 17 residues.

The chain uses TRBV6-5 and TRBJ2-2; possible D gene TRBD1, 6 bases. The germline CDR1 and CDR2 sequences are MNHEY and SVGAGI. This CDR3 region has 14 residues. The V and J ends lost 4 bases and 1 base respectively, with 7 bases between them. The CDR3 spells CASSLQGNTGELFF. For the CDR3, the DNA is TGTGCCAGCAGTTTACAGGGGAACACCGGGGAGCTGTTTTTT.

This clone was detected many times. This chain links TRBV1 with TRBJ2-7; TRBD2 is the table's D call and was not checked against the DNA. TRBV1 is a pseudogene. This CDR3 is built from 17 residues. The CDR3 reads CTSSQDLAGLSSYEQYF. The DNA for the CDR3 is TGCACCAGCAGCCAAGATCTTGCGGGTTTGAGCTCCTACGAGCAGTACTTC.

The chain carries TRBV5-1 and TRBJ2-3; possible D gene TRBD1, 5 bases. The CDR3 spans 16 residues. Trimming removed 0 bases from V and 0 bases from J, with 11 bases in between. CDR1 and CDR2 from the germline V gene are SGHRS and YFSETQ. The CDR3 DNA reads TGCGCCAGCAGCTTGGGACAGTTCGCTAGCACAGATACGCAGTATTTT. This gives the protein CASSLGQFASTDTQYF.

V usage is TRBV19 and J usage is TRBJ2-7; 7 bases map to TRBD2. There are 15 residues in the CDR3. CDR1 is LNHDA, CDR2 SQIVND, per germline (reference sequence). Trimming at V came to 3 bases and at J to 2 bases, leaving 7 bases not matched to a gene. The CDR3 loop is CASSITGGSPYEQYF. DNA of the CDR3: TGTGCCAGTAGTATCACGGGGGGAAGCCCCTACGAGCAGTACTTC. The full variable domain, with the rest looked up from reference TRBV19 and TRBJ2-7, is DGGITQSPKYLFRKEGQNVTLSCEQNLNHDAMYWYRQDPGQGLRLIYYSQIVNDFQKGDIAEGYSVSREKKESFPLTVTSAQKNPTAFYLCASSITGGSPYEQYFGPGTRLTVT.

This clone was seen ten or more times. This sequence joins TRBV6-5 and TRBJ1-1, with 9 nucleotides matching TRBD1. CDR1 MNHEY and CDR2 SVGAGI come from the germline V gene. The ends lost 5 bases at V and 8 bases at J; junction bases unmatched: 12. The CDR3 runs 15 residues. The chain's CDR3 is CASSLRTGVIMEAFF. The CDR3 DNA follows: TGTGCCAGCAGTCTCCGGACAGGGGTAATAATGGAAGCTTTCTTT.

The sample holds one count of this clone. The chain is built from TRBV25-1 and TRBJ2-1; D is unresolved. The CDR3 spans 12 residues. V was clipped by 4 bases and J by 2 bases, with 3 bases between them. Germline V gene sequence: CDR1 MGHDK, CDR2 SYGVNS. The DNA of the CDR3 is TGTGCCAGCAGTGCCACCTACAATGAGCAGTTCTTC. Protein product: CASSATYNEQFF.

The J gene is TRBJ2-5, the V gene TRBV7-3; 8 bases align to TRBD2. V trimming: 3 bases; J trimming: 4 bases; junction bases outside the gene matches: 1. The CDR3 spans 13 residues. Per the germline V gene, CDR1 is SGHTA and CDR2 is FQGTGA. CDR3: CASSFREGETQYF. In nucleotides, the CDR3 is TGTGCCAGCAGCTTCCGGGAGGGAGAGACCCAGTACTTC. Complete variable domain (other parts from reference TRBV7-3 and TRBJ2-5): GAGVSQTPSNKVTEKGKYVELRCDPISGHTALYWYRQSLGQGPEFLIYFQGTGAADDSGLPNDRFFAVRPEGSVSTLKIQRTERGDSAVYLCASSFREGETQYFGPGTRLLVL.

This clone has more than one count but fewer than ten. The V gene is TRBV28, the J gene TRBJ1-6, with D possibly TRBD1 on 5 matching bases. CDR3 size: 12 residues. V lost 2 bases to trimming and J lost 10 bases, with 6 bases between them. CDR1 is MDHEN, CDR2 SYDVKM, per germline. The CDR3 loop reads CASSLAGSPLHF. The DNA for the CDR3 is TGTGCCAGCAGTTTAGCAGGGTCACCCCTCCACTTT.

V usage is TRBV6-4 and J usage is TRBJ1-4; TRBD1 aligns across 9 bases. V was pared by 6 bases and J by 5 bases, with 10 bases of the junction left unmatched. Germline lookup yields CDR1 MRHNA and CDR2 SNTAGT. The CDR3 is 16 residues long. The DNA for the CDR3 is TGTGCCAGCAGATTTTCTACCGGGACAGGGAATGAAAAACTGTTTTTT. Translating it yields CASRFSTGTGNEKLFF.

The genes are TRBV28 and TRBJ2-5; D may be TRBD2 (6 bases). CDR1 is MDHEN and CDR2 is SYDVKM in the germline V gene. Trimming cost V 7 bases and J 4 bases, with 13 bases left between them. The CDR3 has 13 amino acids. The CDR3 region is CASITFGGETQYF. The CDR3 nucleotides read TGTGCCAGCATCACCTTCGGGGGAGAGACCCAGTACTTC.